Below, 18 T cell receptor beta chains from the same sample are listed, as sequenced in a study of blood T cell repertoires in COVID-19 (dated by TCRdb to 2018 to 2021). Libraries were made using the immunoSEQ multiplex PCR assay. Sourced from immuneACCESS, this table was stored by TCRdb with only in-frame sequences that have V and J called. A share of the clones is absent; for the studies checked, an unresolved V gene accounts for under half, and the remainder has no known explanation. The table for this sample lists some 210,000 clones; approximately 88% of them were counted only once. The biggest ten clones account for 5.5% to 8% of the sample. The sample taken for sequencing was peripheral blood. These receptors all come from a man aged 55-75 years who had recovered from COVID-19.

The V and J genes are TRBV25-1 and TRBJ2-7, with 9 nucleotides matching TRBD1. The CDR3 has 12 residues. With 6 bases clipped from V and 6 bases from J, the junction kept 3 bases outside the gene matches. Germline CDR1 and CDR2: MGHDK and SYGVNS. CDR3 protein: CASRTGGGEQYF. CDR3 nucleotide sequence: TGTGCCAGCAGGACAGGGGGAGGCGAGCAGTACTTC.

The chain carries TRBV28 and TRBJ2-7, with 8 bases matching TRBD1. V dropped 5 bases and J dropped 4; count of bases not matched to a gene: 10. Germline-derived CDR1 and CDR2 are MDHEN and SYDVKM. This CDR3 region has 15 residues. CDR3 DNA: TGTGCCAGCAGTCCGGGGGACAGGACCGATTACGAGCAGTACTTC. Translation: CASSPGDRTDYEQYF. The full variable domain, with the rest looked up from reference TRBV28 and TRBJ2-7, is DVKVTQSSRYLVKRTGEKVFLECVQDMDHENMFWYRQDPGLGLRLIYFSYDVKMKEKGDIPEGYSVSREKKERFSLILESASTNQTSMYLCASSPGDRTDYEQYFGPGTRLTVT.

The rearrangement uses TRBV6-5 and TRBJ1-1, with 9 bases matching TRBD1. CDR3 size: 14 residues. V gave up 6 bases and J gave up 2 bases; unmatched junction bases: 4. Germline V gene sequence: CDR1 MNHEY, CDR2 SVGAGI. The CDR3 sequence is CASSKDRGNTEAFF. The CDR3 DNA reads as TGTGCCAGCAGCAAGGACAGGGGAAACACTGAAGCTTTCTTT.

For the CDR3, the DNA is TGTGCCAGCAGCTCCCGTCCGACAGCAGCCTACGAGCAGTACTTC. It codes for CASSSRPTAAYEQYF. This chain links TRBV7-9 with TRBJ2-7; a weak D match, TRBD1 (5 bases). CDR1 is SEHNR and CDR2 is FQNEAQ in the germline V gene (reference sequence). V was cut by 4 bases and J by 2 bases, with 15 bases left in between. The CDR3 totals 15 residues.

The chain employs TRBV19 and TRBJ2-4; no clear D gene. V dropped 3 bases and J dropped 3 bases, with 6 bases sitting between them. CDR3 length: 13 amino acids. Germline-derived CDR1 and CDR2 are LNHDA and SQIVND (reference sequence). The CDR3: CASSIRVKNIQYF. As DNA, the CDR3 is TGTGCCAGTAGTATTCGGGTCAAAAACATTCAGTACTTC. The whole variable domain, remainder taken from reference TRBV19 and TRBJ2-4, is DGGITQSPKYLFRKEGQNVTLSCEQNLNHDAMYWYRQDPGQGLRLIYYSQIVNDFQKGDIAEGYSVSREKKESFPLTVTSAQKNPTAFYLCASSIRVKNIQYFGAGTRLSVL.

This chain links TRBV7-9 with TRBJ2-3, with 11 bases aligning to TRBD1. Germline values: CDR1 SEHNR, CDR2 FQNEAQ (reference sequence). The length of the CDR3 is 16 residues. With 4 bases clipped from V and 3 bases from J, the junction kept 6 bases outside the gene matches. CDR3 sequence: CASSWGGQGATDTQYF. CDR3 bases: TGTGCCAGCAGCTGGGGTGGACAGGGGGCAACAGATACGCAGTATTTT.

The J gene is TRBJ1-4, the V gene TRBV4-3, with TRBD1 as a possible D gene (6 bases). The CDR3 covers 14 residues. Germline loops: CDR1 LGHNA, CDR2 YSLEER. V shed 1 base and J shed 8 bases, with 11 bases lying between them. In nucleotides, the CDR3 is TGCGCCAGCAGCCAAGGCTTAACAGGGGAAAAACTGTTTTTT. As protein: CASSQGLTGEKLFF.

The rearrangement uses TRBV7-9 and TRBJ1-4; D may be TRBD1 (6 bases). The CDR3 covers 18 residues. The germline V and J ends were trimmed by 6 bases and 1 base, with 21 bases remaining between them. Per the germline V gene, CDR1 is SEHNR and CDR2 is FQNEAQ (reference sequence). The CDR3, as DNA: TGTGCCAGCAGTCTTAGACAGGTCTTTGCAGTAACTAATGAAAAACTGTTTTTT. It is translated as CASSLRQVFAVTNEKLFF.

This clone turned up a few times. The J gene is TRBJ1-1, the V gene TRBV7-9, with D hard to call. Germline V lookup: CDR1 SEHNR, CDR2 FQNEAQ (reference sequence). The CDR3 has 13 residues. V was clipped by 5 bases and J by 2 bases, with 9 bases between them. The CDR3 loop is CASSPNKNTEAFF. CDR3 DNA sequence: TGTGCCAGCAGCCCCAACAAAAACACTGAAGCTTTCTTT.

This clone showed up just once. This chain joins TRBV25-1 and TRBJ2-6; 7 bases are shared with TRBD2. V was pared by 0 bases and J by 1 base, with 6 bases of the junction left unmatched. This CDR3 has 18 amino acids. From germline, CDR1 is MGHDK and CDR2 SYGVNS. The DNA for the CDR3 is TGTGCCAGCAGTGAATATCAGGGAGGGGCGTCTGGGGCCAACGTCCTGACTTTC. Protein: CASSEYQGGASGANVLTF.

This clone was seen a handful of times. V gene TRBV7-2 combines with J gene TRBJ1-5, with D possibly matching TRBD1 (6 bases). Germline CDR1 and CDR2: SGHTA and FQGNSA. Trimming cost V 5 bases and J 7 bases, with 15 bases left between them. This CDR3 has 14 amino acids. The CDR3 coding sequence is TGTGCCAGCAGCCTCGGGGGGGCTCGCCAGCCCCAGCATTTT. It specifies CASSLGGARQPQHF.

The V and J genes are TRBV6-5 and TRBJ2-5; 7 positions agree with TRBD1. The junction had 5 bases not matched to a gene; V was cut back by 5 bases and J by 2 bases. This CDR3 is 14 amino acids long. CDR1 is MNHEY and CDR2 is SVGAGI in the germline V gene. The chain's CDR3 is CASSPDRPQETQYF. The DNA for the CDR3 is TGTGCCAGCAGTCCGGACAGGCCTCAAGAGACCCAGTACTTC.

The gene calls are TRBV19 and TRBJ1-2, with D tentatively TRBD1 (6 bases). CDR1 LNHDA and CDR2 SQIVND come from the germline V gene (reference sequence). The CDR3 loop spans 14 amino acids. Trimming took off 3 bases at V and 8 bases at J, with 16 bases between the two ends. Written as DNA, the CDR3 is TGTGCCAGTAGTATCTGGTCAGGGGAACGAGGCTACACCTTC. It encodes CASSIWSGERGYTF.

The chain uses TRBV5-6 and TRBJ1-4, with 12 bases identical to TRBD1. Germline CDR1 reads SGHDT; CDR2 reads YYEEEE. With 3 bases clipped from V and 5 bases from J, the junction kept 8 bases outside the gene matches. The CDR3 covers 17 residues. The CDR3 coding sequence is TGTGCCAGCAGCTCCGGGACAGGGGGCCTGAGAAATGAAAAACTGTTTTTT. Translation gives CASSSGTGGLRNEKLFF.

The chain links TRBV6-1 to TRBJ2-3; 11 bases are shared with TRBD2. The CDR3 has 15 residues. J gave up 4 bases and V 1 base, and 1 base lay outside the gene matches. CDR1 is MNHNS, CDR2 SASEGT, per germline. The CDR3 region has the DNA TGTGCCAGCAGTGAAGTAGCGGGGGGGCCAGATACGCAGTATTTT. It translates to CASSEVAGGPDTQYF.

This chain links TRBV7-9 with TRBJ2-7; a weak D match, TRBD1 (6 bases). The germline V gene has CDR1 SEHNR and CDR2 FQNEAQ (reference sequence). V was cut by 2 bases and J by 5 bases, with 10 bases left in between. The CDR3 is 13 residues long. CDR3 amino acids: CASSLTGSHEQYF. The CDR3 nucleotides read TGTGCCAGCAGCTTAACAGGGTCCCACGAGCAGTACTTC.

The chain uses TRBV12-3 or TRBV12-4 and TRBJ1-2; 8 nucleotides align to TRBD1. V trimming: 6 bases; J trimming: 7 bases; junction bases outside the gene matches: 7. The CDR3 is 13 residues long. In nucleotides, the CDR3 is TGTGCCAGCAGCTATGGACAGGGTATTGGCTACACCTTC. This sequence encodes CASSYGQGIGYTF.

The chain employs TRBV19 and TRBJ2-5; the match to TRBD1 covers 7 bases. Trimming cost V 5 bases and J 5 bases; bases outside gene matches: 11. The CDR3 is made up of 15 amino acids. Germline CDR1 LNHDA, CDR2 SQIVND (reference sequence). The CDR3 loop reads CASSAKDRLWETQYF. For the CDR3, the DNA is TGTGCCAGTAGTGCCAAGGACAGGCTCTGGGAGACCCAGTACTTC.